This T cell receptor beta chain was identified during a study of T cell responses to AZD1222 COVID-19 vaccine. Clones were read by immunoSEQ multiplex PCR, and TCRdb kept only the in-frame ones, dropping some. This sample has 75,000 to 95,000 clones, with approximately 84% found just once. There are 15 residues in the CDR3. Per the germline V gene, CDR1 is SGHVS and CDR2 is FNYEAQ. V gave up 3 bases and J gave up 5 bases; unmatched junction bases: 7. General observations from the study: Mostly white British, mostly female donors; authors suggested clonal diversity may be underestimated.

With regard to this clone: Its specificity is not known.

The chain links TRBV7-6 to TRBJ2-7; 10 positions agree with TRBD2. This specimen consisted of peripheral blood, obtained on day 0 of AZD1222 vaccination. The TCR was taken from an adult in good health. As DNA, the CDR3 is TGTGCCAGCAGCTTGCCTAGCGGGGGACTGGACGAGCAGTACTTC. It is translated as CASSLPSGGLDEQYF.